A single sample is the source of the 16 T cell receptor beta chains below, sequenced in a study of CD8 T cells in ankylosing spondylitis. TCRdb re-analysed the 5' RACE reads in MiXCR, keeping a single row per CDR3 protein. The sample shows 150,000 to 200,000 distinct CDR3 sequences, around a third of them seen only once. The source material was synovial fluid, either unsorted or a sorted T cell fraction (not recorded which). These receptors came from a male donor with ankylosing spondylitis.

This chain uses TRBV12-3 or TRBV12-4 with TRBJ2-6; D call uncertain. Trimming left V 6 bases short and J 1 base short, with 13 bases between. The CDR3 is 16 residues long. CDR3 loop: CASSKPGLSGANVLTF. CDR3 nucleotide sequence: TGTGCCAGCAGCAAACCCGGGCTATCTGGGGCCAACGTCCTGACTTTC.

This clonotype was observed at least ten times. This chain's CDR3 is CSARAGSYNEQFF. CDR3 bases: TGCAGTGCTAGAGCGGGCTCCTACAATGAGCAGTTCTTC. This sequence joins TRBV20-1 and TRBJ2-1; D uncertain. CDR1 is DFQATT and CDR2 is SNEGSKA in the germline V gene (reference sequence). With 1 base removed from V and 0 bases from J, the gap between germline ends came to 4 bases. The CDR3 totals 13 residues.

This rearrangement joins TRBV7-9 to TRBJ1-6, with TRBD1 matching over 7 bases. The CDR3 sequence is 13 residues long. V lost 5 bases to trimming and J lost 9 bases; unmatched junction nucleotides: 4. Germline V gene data show CDR1 as SEHNR and CDR2 as FQNEAQ (reference sequence). The CDR3 loop is CASSDRDSSPLHF. As DNA, the CDR3 is TGTGCCAGCAGCGACAGGGACAGTTCACCCCTCCACTTT.

The chain employs TRBV5-6 and TRBJ1-5; D may be TRBD1 (5 bases). Germline V CDR1 and CDR2: SGHDT, YYEEEE. With 1 base removed from V and 10 bases from J, the gap between germline ends came to 12 bases. This CDR3 spans 13 amino acids. The CDR3 bases are TGTGCCAGCAGCTTGAAAGGGGTCGAACCCCAGCATTTT. Its translation is CASSLKGVEPQHF.

The rearrangement links TRBV30 to TRBJ1-4; TRBD1 might be the D (5 bases). CDR1 is GTSNPN, CDR2 SVGIG, per germline (reference sequence). The CDR3 covers 16 residues. Between the trimmed V and J ends, which lost 2 bases and 6 bases, there was a span of 19 bases. CDR3 DNA sequence: TGTGCCTGGAGTATCCCGGGACCCACGGCCCATGAAAAACTGTTTTTT. Translated: CAWSIPGPTAHEKLFF. Using reference TRBV30 and TRBJ1-4 for the parts outside the CDR3, the full variable domain is SQTIHQWPATLVQPVGSPLSLECTVEGTSNPNLYWYRQAAGRGLQLLFYSVGIGQISSEVPQNLSASRPQDRQFILSSKKLLLSDSGFYLCAWSIPGPTAHEKLFFGSGTQLSVL.

This chain uses TRBV20-1 with TRBJ1-3; weak D call: TRBD1 (6 bases). V gave up 7 bases and J gave up 0 bases, with 10 bases separating them. The CDR3 is made up of 13 amino acids. Per germline, CDR1 DFQATT and CDR2 SNEGSKA (reference sequence). Written as DNA, the CDR3 is TGCAGTGTTACAGGGAACTCTGGAAACACCATATATTTT. Its protein is CSVTGNSGNTIYF.

The chain employs TRBV5-1 and TRBJ2-7; D possibly uses TRBD1 or TRBD2 (6 bases each). Germline V gene sequence: CDR1 SGHRS, CDR2 YFSETQ. The CDR3 consists of 15 residues. The V gene lost 0 bases and the J gene lost 5 bases, with 15 bases spanning the gap. CDR3 region: CASSLVGGSWDEQYF. The DNA of the CDR3 is TGCGCCAGCAGCTTGGTGGGGGGCTCTTGGGACGAGCAGTACTTC. Filled out from reference TRBV5-1 and TRBJ2-7, the complete variable domain reads KAGVTQTPRYLIKTRGQQVTLSCSPISGHRSVSWYQQTPGQGLQFLFEYFSETQRNKGNFPGRFSGRQFSNSRSEMNVSTLELGDSALYLCASSLVGGSWDEQYFGPGTRLTVT.

This clonotype was seen more than once but under ten times. One junction end disagrees with the germline gene, perhaps due to a read error. This chain uses TRBV7-7 with TRBJ1-1; no clear D gene. The CDR3 is 13 amino acids. Germline values: CDR1 SSHAT, CDR2 FNYEAQ (reference sequence). The CDR3 DNA is TGTGCTAGCAGCCCCCAGCTGAACACTGAAGCTTTCTTT. Protein: CASSPQLNTEAFF.

This chain joins TRBV28 and TRBJ2-3; 11 nucleotides align to TRBD2. V gave up 5 bases and J gave up 1 base; unmatched junction bases: 5. The length of the CDR3 is 16 residues. Germline CDR1 is MDHEN and CDR2 is SYDVKM. CDR3 sequence (DNA): TGTGCCAGCAGTGATAGCGGGAGGGCCCGCACAGATACGCAGTATTTT. Residues: CASSDSGRARTDTQYF.

This clonotype was seen a handful of times. The rearrangement uses TRBV14 and TRBJ1-2; unclear D gene. Trimming stripped 3 bases from V and 6 bases from J, with 20 bases between. Germline values: CDR1 SGHDN, CDR2 FVKESK. The CDR3 is made up of 16 amino acids. The CDR3 protein is CASSQEVDGLPNGYTF. The DNA of the CDR3 is TGTGCCAGCAGCCAGGAAGTAGACGGTCTGCCGAATGGCTACACCTTC.

The CDR3 sequence is CASSGGQSIWEAFF. CDR3 nucleotide sequence: TGTGCCAGCAGCGGGGGACAGTCCATCTGGGAAGCTTTCTTT. The rearrangement joins TRBV11-3 to TRBJ1-1; 7 bases fit TRBD1. Germline V gives CDR1 SGHNT, CDR2 YENEEA. With V trimmed by 5 bases and J by 8 bases, 11 bases remained unmatched. The CDR3 is 14 residues long. The whole variable domain, remainder taken from reference TRBV11-3 and TRBJ1-1, is EAGVVQSPRYKIIEKKQPVAFWCNPISGHNTLYWYLQNLGQGPELLIRYENEEAVDDSQLPKDRFSAERLKGVDSTLKIQPAELGDSAVYLCASSGGQSIWEAFFGQGTRLTVV.

The gene calls are TRBV5-1 and TRBJ1-1, with D possibly TRBD1 on 5 matching bases. Germline V gives CDR1 SGHRS, CDR2 YFSETQ. V lost 4 bases to trimming and J lost 4 bases, with 11 bases between them. The CDR3 totals 13 residues. CDR3 protein: CASSTSQGTEAFF. In DNA, the CDR3 is TGCGCCAGCAGCACTTCCCAGGGCACTGAAGCTTTCTTT.

The gene calls are TRBV11-3 and TRBJ2-5, with D perhaps assigned TRBD1 or TRBD2 (5 bases each). The CDR3 extends over 14 amino acids. V was pared by 0 bases and J by 5 bases, with 10 bases between. The germline V gene has CDR1 SGHNT and CDR2 YENEEA. CDR3 sequence (DNA): TGTGCCAGCAGCTTAGATGCAGGGACCGAGACCCAGTACTTC. Its translation: CASSLDAGTETQYF.

This clonotype was recorded a few times. The chain is built from TRBV6-5 and TRBJ1-2; D gene unclear. The ends were cut back, 2 bases at V and 6 bases at J, with 10 bases in the middle. Per germline, CDR1 MNHEY and CDR2 SVGAGI. The length of the CDR3 is 13 residues. The CDR3 bases are TGTGCCAGCAGTTACGGTTTCGGGGATGGCTACACCTTC. Its translation is CASSYGFGDGYTF.

V gene TRBV29-1 combines with J gene TRBJ1-2; 8 nucleotides line up with TRBD1. Germline assignment: CDR1 SQVTM and CDR2 ANQGSEA. V shed 5 bases and J 0 bases; nucleotides not matched to a gene: 2. CDR3 length: 13 residues. CDR3 region: CSVTQGANYGYTF. The CDR3 DNA is TGCAGCGTTACACAGGGGGCTAACTATGGCTACACCTTC.

This clonotype came up a few times. This rearrangement joins TRBV12-3 or TRBV12-4 to TRBJ2-1, with D possibly being TRBD2 (7 bases). Trimming cost V 7 bases and J 6 bases, with 16 bases left between them. This CDR3 is built from 14 residues. For the CDR3, the DNA is TGTGCCAGCACCTACTTAGGGGGGGGCAATGAGCAGTTCTTC. Translation gives CASTYLGGGNEQFF.